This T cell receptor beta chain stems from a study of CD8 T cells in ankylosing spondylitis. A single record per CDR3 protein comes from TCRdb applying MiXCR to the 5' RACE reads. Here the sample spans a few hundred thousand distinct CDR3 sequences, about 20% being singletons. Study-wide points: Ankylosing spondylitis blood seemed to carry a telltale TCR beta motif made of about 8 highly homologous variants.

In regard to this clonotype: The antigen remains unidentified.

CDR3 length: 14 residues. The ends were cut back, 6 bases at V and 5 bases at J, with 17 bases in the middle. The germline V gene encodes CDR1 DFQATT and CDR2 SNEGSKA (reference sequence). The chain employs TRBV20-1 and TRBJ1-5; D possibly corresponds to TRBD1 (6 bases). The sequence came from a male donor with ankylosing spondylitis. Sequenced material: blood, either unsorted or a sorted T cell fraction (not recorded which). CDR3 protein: CSALSGDTDQPQHF. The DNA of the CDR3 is TGCAGTGCATTGTCGGGGGACACCGATCAGCCCCAGCATTTT.